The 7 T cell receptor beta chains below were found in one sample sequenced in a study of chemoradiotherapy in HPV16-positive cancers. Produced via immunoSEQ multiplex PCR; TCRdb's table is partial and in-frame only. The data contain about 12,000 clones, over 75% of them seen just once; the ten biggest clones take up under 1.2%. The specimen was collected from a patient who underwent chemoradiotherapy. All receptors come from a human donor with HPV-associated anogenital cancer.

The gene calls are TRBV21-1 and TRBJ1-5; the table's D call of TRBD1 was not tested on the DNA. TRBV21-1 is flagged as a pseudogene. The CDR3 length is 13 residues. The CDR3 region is CATHGQGKETQHF. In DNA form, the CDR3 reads TGTGCCACCCACGGACAGGGGAAAGAGACCCAGCATTTT.

The CDR3 protein is CASSQFAGGEKLFF. The CDR3, as DNA: TGCGCCAGCAGCCAATTTGCGGGTGGGGAAAAACTGTTTTTT. The chain carries TRBV4-3 and TRBJ1-4; D unclear. Germline V gene data show CDR1 as LGHNA and CDR2 as YSLEER. With 2 bases removed from V and 8 bases from J, the gap between germline ends came to 12 bases. This CDR3 has 14 residues.

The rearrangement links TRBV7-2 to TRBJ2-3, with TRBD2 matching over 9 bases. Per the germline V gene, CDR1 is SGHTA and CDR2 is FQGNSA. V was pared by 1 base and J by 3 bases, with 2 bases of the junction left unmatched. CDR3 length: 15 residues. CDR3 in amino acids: CASSLVSGGTDTQYF. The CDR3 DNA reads TGTGCCAGCAGCTTAGTTAGCGGGGGAACAGATACGCAGTATTTT.

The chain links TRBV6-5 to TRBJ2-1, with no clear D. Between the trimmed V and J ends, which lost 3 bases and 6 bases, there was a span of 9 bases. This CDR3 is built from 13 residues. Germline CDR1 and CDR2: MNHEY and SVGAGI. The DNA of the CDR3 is TGTGCCAGCAGTTATGGGGTTATCAATGAGCAGTTCTTC. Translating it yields CASSYGVINEQFF.

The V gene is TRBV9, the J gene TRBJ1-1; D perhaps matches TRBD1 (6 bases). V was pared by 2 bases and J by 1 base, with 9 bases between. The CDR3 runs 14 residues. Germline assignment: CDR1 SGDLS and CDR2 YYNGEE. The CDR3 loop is CASSVDSSNTEAFF. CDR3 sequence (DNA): TGTGCCAGCAGCGTGGACAGTTCGAACACTGAAGCTTTCTTT.

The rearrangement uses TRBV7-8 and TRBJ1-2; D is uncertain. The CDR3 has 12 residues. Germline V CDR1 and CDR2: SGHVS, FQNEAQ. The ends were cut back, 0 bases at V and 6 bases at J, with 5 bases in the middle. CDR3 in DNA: TGTGCCAGCAGCTTAGCTGGGGATGGCTACACCTTC. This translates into CASSLAGDGYTF.

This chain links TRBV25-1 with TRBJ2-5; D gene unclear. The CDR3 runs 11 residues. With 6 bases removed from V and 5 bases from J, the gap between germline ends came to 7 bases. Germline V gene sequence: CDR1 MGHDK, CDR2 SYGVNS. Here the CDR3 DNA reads TGTGCCAGCAGGGTACGGGAGACCCAGTACTTC. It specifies CASRVRETQYF.